This T cell receptor (beta chain) was identified during a study of blood T cell repertoires in COVID-19. About the study: Specimens from acute and convalescent COVID-19 originated in the United States, Italy and Spain. The analysed material was cDNA or gDNA that came from T cells, B-cell-depleted T cells, or PBMCs.

The germline V gene has CDR1 SGHDN and CDR2 FVKESK. Trimming removed 1 base from V and 5 bases from J, with 8 bases in between. The CDR3 runs to 13 residues. As handled by the study authors: Using reference gene primer amplification, nucleated cell counts were estimated. Assay used: immunoSEQ multiplex PCR; TCRdb lists only in-frame clones, some missing. V and J calls plus clone size are reproduced from that table; the DNA served to infer D and trimming. The sample includes about 120,000 clones, nearly 90% of them seen just once. This TCR came from a woman in her sixties or seventies with COVID-19, enrolled during active disease. This chain connects TRBV14 to TRBJ1-2, with D possibly being TRBD1 (5 bases). Specimen: peripheral blood. CDR3 nucleotide sequence: TGTGCCAGCAGCCAAGGACAGACATATGGCTACACCTTC. This sequence encodes CASSQGQTYGYTF.